Listed below are T cell receptor beta chains from one sample, sequenced in a study of beta chain features in type 1 diabetes. Here immunoSEQ multiplex PCR was the method, and the copy in TCRdb shows in-frame clones only, minus some. The table lists under 300,000 clones, around 14% of them singletons. The sample consisted of naive CD4+ T cells from blood. These receptors all stem from a man younger than 45 with type 1 diabetes. Each CDR3 is given without its conserved first and last residue. The D gene is left open where the match is weak.

v_gene: TRBV27
d_gene: .
j_gene: TRBJ2-4
CDR3aa: ASRRERAKNIQY

v_gene: TRBV2
d_gene: TRBD2
j_gene: TRBJ2-5
CDR3aa: ASSRLAGGGPETQY

v_gene: TRBV12-5
d_gene: TRBD1
j_gene: TRBJ2-2
CDR3aa: ASGPAGTGNTGELF

v_gene: TRBV13
d_gene: .
j_gene: TRBJ2-1
CDR3aa: ASSLGGPEGQF

v_gene: TRBV19
d_gene: .
j_gene: TRBJ1-1
CDR3aa: ASGGARAEAF

v_gene: TRBV5-4
d_gene: .
j_gene: TRBJ1-4
CDR3aa: ASSLAGMTNEKLF

v_gene: TRBV30
d_gene: .
j_gene: TRBJ2-3
CDR3aa: AWSAGRSDTQY

v_gene: TRBV29-1
d_gene: TRBD1
j_gene: TRBJ1-2
CDR3aa: SVQNSGGRYT

v_gene: TRBV4-1
d_gene: TRBD1
j_gene: TRBJ2-4
CDR3aa: ASRGTGSSKNIQY

v_gene: TRBV10-3
d_gene: TRBD1
j_gene: TRBJ1-2
CDR3aa: AISEGGQGARAYGYT

v_gene: TRBV9
d_gene: .
j_gene: TRBJ2-1
CDR3aa: ASSAVRGGNEQF

v_gene: TRBV11-3
d_gene: TRBD1
j_gene: TRBJ1-6
CDR3aa: ASSPGTGKDSPLH

v_gene: TRBV30
d_gene: .
j_gene: TRBJ2-3
CDR3aa: AWGPRGDTQY

v_gene: TRBV29-1
d_gene: TRBD1
j_gene: TRBJ2-5
CDR3aa: SVEGQYQETQY

v_gene: TRBV19
d_gene: TRBD1
j_gene: TRBJ1-1
CDR3aa: ASIRSGDRPNTEAF

v_gene: TRBV7-9
d_gene: TRBD1
j_gene: TRBJ2-7
CDR3aa: ASSSGTGTSEQY

v_gene: TRBV5-1
d_gene: TRBD1
j_gene: TRBJ2-2
CDR3aa: ASSLLQGALGTGELF

v_gene: TRBV10-3
d_gene: TRBD2
j_gene: TRBJ2-3
CDR3aa: ASGAGTSGRVDTQY

v_gene: TRBV6-1
d_gene: TRBD2
j_gene: TRBJ2-2
CDR3aa: ATLAGAGELF

v_gene: TRBV19
d_gene: .
j_gene: TRBJ2-3
CDR3aa: ASSTDSWRTDTQY

v_gene: TRBV19
d_gene: TRBD1
j_gene: TRBJ2-7
CDR3aa: ASSTGAGGTYEQY

v_gene: TRBV6-6
d_gene: .
j_gene: TRBJ2-1
CDR3aa: ASSYSTSNEQF

v_gene: TRBV29-1
d_gene: TRBD1
j_gene: TRBJ2-7
CDR3aa: SVESDRGREQY

v_gene: TRBV5-1
d_gene: TRBD1
j_gene: TRBJ2-1
CDR3aa: ASSLKGAEYNEQF

v_gene: TRBV4-2
d_gene: TRBD1
j_gene: TRBJ1-2
CDR3aa: ASSHVTGGAGYT

v_gene: TRBV7-9
d_gene: .
j_gene: TRBJ1-5
CDR3aa: ASSLEGGGNQPQH

v_gene: TRBV6-1
d_gene: .
j_gene: TRBJ1-6
CDR3aa: ASRDGQNNSPLH

v_gene: TRBV7-9
d_gene: TRBD2
j_gene: TRBJ2-3
CDR3aa: ASSLGGGGHTDTQY

v_gene: TRBV2
d_gene: .
j_gene: TRBJ1-3
CDR3aa: ASPAYSGNTIY

v_gene: TRBV5-4
d_gene: .
j_gene: TRBJ2-1
CDR3aa: ASSSRGQGNEQF

v_gene: TRBV6-1
d_gene: .
j_gene: TRBJ2-7
CDR3aa: ASSKDYLEQY

v_gene: TRBV6-1
d_gene: .
j_gene: TRBJ1-6
CDR3aa: ASSEIGSNSPLH

v_gene: TRBV30
d_gene: .
j_gene: TRBJ2-2
CDR3aa: AWSVLAGGTGELF

v_gene: TRBV11-2
d_gene: TRBD2
j_gene: TRBJ2-1
CDR3aa: ASSTRPSGGSYNEQF

v_gene: TRBV2
d_gene: TRBD1
j_gene: TRBJ2-6
CDR3aa: ASSRQGASGANVLT

v_gene: TRBV9
d_gene: .
j_gene: TRBJ2-1
CDR3aa: ASSFGEYNEQF

v_gene: TRBV4-2
d_gene: TRBD1
j_gene: TRBJ1-1
CDR3aa: ASSQDGDRVGGEAF

v_gene: TRBV5-1
d_gene: .
j_gene: TRBJ2-1
CDR3aa: ASSYDGGRQMDEQF

v_gene: TRBV6-6
d_gene: TRBD1
j_gene: TRBJ1-2
CDR3aa: ASRDTGGHNYGYT

v_gene: TRBV5-6
d_gene: .
j_gene: TRBJ2-5
CDR3aa: ASITAPGSQETQY